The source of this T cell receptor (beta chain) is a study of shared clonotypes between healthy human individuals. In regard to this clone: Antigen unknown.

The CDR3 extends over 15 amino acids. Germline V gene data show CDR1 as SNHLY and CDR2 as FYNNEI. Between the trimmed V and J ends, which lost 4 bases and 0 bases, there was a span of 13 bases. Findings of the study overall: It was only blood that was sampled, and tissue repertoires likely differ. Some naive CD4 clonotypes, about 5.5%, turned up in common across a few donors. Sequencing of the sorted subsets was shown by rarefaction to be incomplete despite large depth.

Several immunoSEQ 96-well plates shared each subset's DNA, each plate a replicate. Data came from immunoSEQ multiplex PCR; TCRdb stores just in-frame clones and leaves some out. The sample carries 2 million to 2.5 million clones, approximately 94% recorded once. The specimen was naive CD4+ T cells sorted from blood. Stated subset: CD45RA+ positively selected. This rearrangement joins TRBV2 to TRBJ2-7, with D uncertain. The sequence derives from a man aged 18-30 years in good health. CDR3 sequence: CASSALYLSSYEQYF. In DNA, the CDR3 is TGTGCCAGCAGTGCCCTATACCTTAGCTCCTACGAGCAGTACTTC.